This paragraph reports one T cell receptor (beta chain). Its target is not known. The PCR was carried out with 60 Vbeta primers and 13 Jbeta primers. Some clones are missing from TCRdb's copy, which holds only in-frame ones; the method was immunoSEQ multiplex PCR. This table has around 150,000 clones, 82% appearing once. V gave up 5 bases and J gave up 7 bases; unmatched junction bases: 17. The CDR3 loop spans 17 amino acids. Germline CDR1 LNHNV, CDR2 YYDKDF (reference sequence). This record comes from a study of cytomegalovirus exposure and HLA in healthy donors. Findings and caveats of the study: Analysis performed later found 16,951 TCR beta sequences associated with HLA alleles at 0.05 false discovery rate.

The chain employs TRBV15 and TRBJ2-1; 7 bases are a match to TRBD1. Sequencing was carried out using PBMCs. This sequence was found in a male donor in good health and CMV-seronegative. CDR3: CATSAATGFINGNEQFF. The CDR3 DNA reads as TGTGCCACCAGCGCAGCGACAGGGTTCATTAACGGAAATGAGCAGTTCTTC.